These T cell receptor beta chains were read from a single sample in a study of T cell responses to AZD1222 COVID-19 vaccine. The protocol was immunoSEQ multiplex PCR, while the TCRdb copy is restricted to in-frame clones and leaves out a portion. Counted here are some 150,000 clones, 80% to 90% occurring once; the ten biggest clones make up about 8%. The specimen comprised peripheral blood, sampled on day 0 of AZD1222 vaccination. All receptors derive from an adult in good health. The CDR3 runs from the conserved cysteine through the conserved F or W. The D gene is left open where the match is weak. Size is omitted from some rows. Given values are once, few, many or a class for expanded clones.

abundance	d_gene	j_gene	v_gene	CDR3nt	CDR3aa
.	TRBD1	TRBJ1-2	TRBV28	TGTGCCAGCCGATTGCCGGGACAGGGCTATGGCTACACCTTC	CASRLPGQGYGYTF
few	.	TRBJ2-5	TRBV9	TGTGCCAGCAGCGTAGGGTCTAAACAAGAGACCCAGTACTTC	CASSVGSKQETQYF
.	TRBD2	TRBJ2-1	TRBV5-6	TGTGCCAGCAGCTTGAGGACTAGCGGGTCTATCTCCTACAATGAGCAGTTCTTC	CASSLRTSGSISYNEQFF
.	.	TRBJ2-7	TRBV7-8	TGTGCCAGCAGCTTTGAGGGAGAGCAGTACTTC	CASSFEGEQYF
.	.	TRBJ2-7	TRBV5-1	TGCGCCAGACAAGGAGGGTGGGGGGTTCCCAAGGGCGAGCAGTACTTC	CARQGGWGVPKGEQYF
.	TRBD2	TRBJ2-1	TRBV5-1	TGCGCCAGCTGCCCCCTCGAGCGGGGTGACAATGAGCAGTTCTTC	CASCPLERGDNEQFF
.	.	TRBJ1-2	TRBV5-1	TGCGCCAGCAGCTTTGATCAGGGTCGCCAGTATGGCTACACCTTC	CASSFDQGRQYGYTF
.	.	TRBJ1-4	TRBV6-2/TRBV6-3	TGTGCCAGCAGTTCGCAGATCGCAACTAATGAAAAACTGTTTTTT	CASSSQIATNEKLFF
.	.	TRBJ1-1	TRBV6-5	TGTGCCAGCAGTTTGACCATGAACACTGAAGCTTTCTTT	CASSLTMNTEAFF
.	.	TRBJ1-2	TRBV27	TGTGCCAGCAGCCCCGGGAGGGTTGATGGCTACACCTTC	CASSPGRVDGYTF
.	.	TRBJ1-5	TRBV30	TGTGCCTGGAGTGGTATGGGGAATCAGCCCCAGCATTTT	CAWSGMGNQPQHF
.	.	TRBJ1-5	TRBV21-1	TGTGCCAGCAGCAAAACTCTGACAGAGGCTGTGGAGAGCAATCAGCCCCAGCATTTT	CASSKTLTEAVESNQPQHF
.	.	TRBJ2-3	TRBV10-3	TGTGCCATCCGATTGGGCGGGCGGTTGCAAAGTGCAGATACGCAGTATTTT	CAIRLGGRLQSADTQYF
.	TRBD2	TRBJ2-1	TRBV19	TGTGCCAGTACCGTAGCGGGATTCAGCTCCTACAATGAGCAGTTCTTC	CASTVAGFSSYNEQFF
.	.	TRBJ1-1	TRBV9	TGTGCCAGCAGCGTAGACCCCCCCGGGGGGGTGAACACTGAAGCTTTCTTT	CASSVDPPGGVNTEAFF
.	.	TRBJ1-2	TRBV5-6	TGTGCCAGCAGCCTTGGTTGGGACACCACTAACTATGGCTACACCTTC	CASSLGWDTTNYGYTF
.	.	TRBJ1-5	TRBV28	TGTGCCAGCAGAGTAGGGGGTCAGCCCCAGCATTTT	CASRVGGQPQHF
once	.	TRBJ2-2	TRBV4-2	TGTGCCAGCAGCCAATACGTTGACCTAAACACCGGGGAGCTGTTTTTT	CASSQYVDLNTGELFF
.	.	TRBJ1-2	TRBV29-1	TGCAGCGTGGGGTCTGGAGGCACCTTC	CSVGSGGTF
.	.	TRBJ1-1	TRBV28	TGTGCCAGCAGTTTCCAGGGAAACACTGAAGCTTTCTTT	CASSFQGNTEAFF
.	TRBD1	TRBJ2-7	TRBV5-1	TGCGCCAGCAGCTGGGGGACAGCTGACTACGAGCAGTACTTC	CASSWGTADYEQYF
.	.	TRBJ1-1	TRBV6-5	TGTGCCAGCAGTTACTGGGACGCGAACACTGAAGCTTTCTTT	CASSYWDANTEAFF
.	.	TRBJ1-4	TRBV30	TGTGCCTGGAGCTCGGGCAGGGAAAATGAAAAACTGTTTTTT	CAWSSGRENEKLFF
.	TRBD1	TRBJ1-5	TRBV24-1	TGTGCCACCGGGGACAGGGGGAGCAATCAGCCCCAGCATTTT	CATGDRGSNQPQHF
.	.	TRBJ1-1	TRBV3-1/TRBV3-2	TGTGCCAGCAGCCAAGTTGGGAACACTGAAGCTTTCTTT	CASSQVGNTEAFF
few	.	TRBJ2-7	TRBV12-3/TRBV12-4	TGTGCCAGCAGTCCTCCGGACTACGAGCAGTACTTC	CASSPPDYEQYF
.	.	TRBJ2-7	TRBV2	TGTGCCAGCAGTTGGATCAACTACGAGCAGTACTTC	CASSWINYEQYF
.	TRBD2	TRBJ2-7	TRBV2	TGTGCCAGCAGTGAAAGCGGCGGGACTAGGGCCTACGAGCAGTACTTC	CASSESGGTRAYEQYF
.	.	TRBJ1-1	TRBV3-1/TRBV3-2	TGTGCCAGCAGCCAAGGGGTGGAGGCTGAAGCTTTCTTT	CASSQGVEAEAFF
.	TRBD2	TRBJ2-7	TRBV6-5	TGTGCCGGGCACGGGGGGAGTCTGAACGAGCAGTACTTC	CAGHGGSLNEQYF
.	TRBD2	TRBJ2-7	TRBV27	TGTGCCAGCAGTAGCGGGGGGCAAAGGAACGAGCAGTACTTC	CASSSGGQRNEQYF
.	.	TRBJ2-7	TRBV2	TGTGCCAGCATGGAATGGACCTACGAGCAGTACTTC	CASMEWTYEQYF
.	.	TRBJ1-2	TRBV12-3/TRBV12-4	TGTGCCAGCAGTTTTTCGGGGGCGCGGGGCTACACCTTC	CASSFSGARGYTF
.	.	TRBJ2-3	TRBV12-3/TRBV12-4	TGTGCCAGCAGTTTGACAGATACGCAGTATTTT	CASSLTDTQYF
.	TRBD1	TRBJ2-1	TRBV11-2	TGTGCCAGCAGCTTAGGACAGGGGGGGTACAATGAGCAGTTCTTC	CASSLGQGGYNEQFF
.	.	TRBJ2-3	TRBV7-7	TGTGCCAGCAGCTCCTCATCCAACACAGATACGCAGTATTTT	CASSSSSNTDTQYF
.	.	TRBJ2-1	TRBV12-3/TRBV12-4	TGTGCCAGCAGTCCTCTGCAGTTCTTC	CASSPLQFF
.	.	TRBJ1-1	TRBV5-1	TGCGCCAGCAGCAAGGGGGTGAACACTGAAGCTTTCTTT	CASSKGVNTEAFF
.	TRBD1	TRBJ2-3	TRBV3-1/TRBV3-2	TGTGCCAGCAGCCACCTAACGACGACAGGGGAGCAGGATTTT	CASSHLTTTGEQDF
.	TRBD1	TRBJ1-1	TRBV3-1/TRBV3-2	TGTGCCAGCAGCCCACAGGGGGCGCTGGCTGAAGCTTTCTTT	CASSPQGALAEAFF
.	.	TRBJ1-2	TRBV3-1/TRBV3-2	TGTGCCAGCCGGGCCGGCGGCTTTACGGGCTACACCTTC	CASRAGGFTGYTF
.	.	TRBJ1-2	TRBV5-1	TGCGCCAGCAGCTTGGGTGACAGGACGTCGGGCTACACCTTC	CASSLGDRTSGYTF
.	.	TRBJ1-4	TRBV7-9	TGTGCCAGCAGCTTAGCGTCTGGAGAGGGAAAACTGTTTTTT	CASSLASGEGKLFF
.	.	TRBJ1-1	TRBV3-1/TRBV3-2	TGTGCCAGCAGCCAAGCATCGGGGTACACTGAAGCTTTCTTT	CASSQASGYTEAFF
.	.	TRBJ1-3	TRBV7-2	TGTGCCAGCAGCTTAGATACAACTGGAAACACCATATATTTT	CASSLDTTGNTIYF
.	.	TRBJ1-2	TRBV4-1	TGCGCCAGCAGCCAAGAAAGTATAGGGGCGAGTCTGAGATCGGGTGGCTACACCTTC	CASSQESIGASLRSGGYTF
once	.	TRBJ2-5	TRBV5-1	TGCGCCAGCAGCTTGGATTCGACGGAGGAGACCCAGTACTTC	CASSLDSTEETQYF
.	.	TRBJ1-1	TRBV29-1	TGCAGCGTTTTAACAGGACTGGGGAACACTGAAGCTTTCTTT	CSVLTGLGNTEAFF
once	.	TRBJ1-1	TRBV12-3/TRBV12-4	TGTGCCAGCAGTTTTGGGAACACTGAAGCTTTCTTT	CASSFGNTEAFF
.	TRBD2	TRBJ2-2	TRBV7-9	TGTGCCAGCAGCTGGGGACTAGCGGGAGCGAACGGGGAGCTGTTTTTT	CASSWGLAGANGELFF
.	TRBD1	TRBJ2-7	TRBV7-9	TGTGCCAGCACCCCACAGGGGCGCTCCTACGAGCAGTACTTC	CASTPQGRSYEQYF
.	.	TRBJ1-1	TRBV25-1	TGTGCCAGCAGTGAACACAGGACGGACGAAGCTTTCTTT	CASSEHRTDEAFF
.	.	TRBJ1-1	TRBV27	TGTGCCAGCAGTTTTGCGGGCGGAAAAACTTTCTTT	CASSFAGGKTFF
.	.	TRBJ2-4	TRBV3-1/TRBV3-2	TGTGCCAGCAGCTTAAACAGGGCGAACATTCAGTACTTC	CASSLNRANIQYF